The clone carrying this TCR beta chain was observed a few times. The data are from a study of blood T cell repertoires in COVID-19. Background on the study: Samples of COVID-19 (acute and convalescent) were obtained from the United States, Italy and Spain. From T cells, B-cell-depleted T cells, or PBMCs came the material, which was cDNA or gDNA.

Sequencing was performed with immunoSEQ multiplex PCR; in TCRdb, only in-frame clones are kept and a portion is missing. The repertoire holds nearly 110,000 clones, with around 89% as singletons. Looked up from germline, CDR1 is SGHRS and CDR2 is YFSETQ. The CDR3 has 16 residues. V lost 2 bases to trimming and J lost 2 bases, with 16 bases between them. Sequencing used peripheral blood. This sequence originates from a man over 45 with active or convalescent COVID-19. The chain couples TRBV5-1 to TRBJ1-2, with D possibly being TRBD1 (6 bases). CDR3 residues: CASSFRAGDLNYGYTF. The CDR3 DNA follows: TGCGCCAGCAGCTTCCGGGCAGGGGACCTCAACTATGGCTACACCTTC.